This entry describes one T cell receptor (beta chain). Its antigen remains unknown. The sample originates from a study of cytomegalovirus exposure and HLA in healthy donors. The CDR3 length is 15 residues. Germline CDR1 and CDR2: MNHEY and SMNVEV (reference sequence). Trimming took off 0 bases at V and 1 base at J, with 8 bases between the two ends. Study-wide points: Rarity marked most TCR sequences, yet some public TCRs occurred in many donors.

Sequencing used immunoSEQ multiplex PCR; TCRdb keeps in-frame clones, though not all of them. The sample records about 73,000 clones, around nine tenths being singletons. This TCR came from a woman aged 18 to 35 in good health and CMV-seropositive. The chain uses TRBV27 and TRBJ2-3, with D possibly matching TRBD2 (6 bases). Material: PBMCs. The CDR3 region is CASSLSSGGTDTQYF. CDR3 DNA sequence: TGTGCCAGCAGTTTATCTTCGGGGGGCACAGATACGCAGTATTTT.